This TCR beta chain was documented in a study of T cell repertoires in cytomegalovirus infection. At the level of the study: Recently identified HLA-C-restricted CMV epitopes were used, and well-studied HLA-B-restricted CMV epitopes were used as well. Both CMV infection and a matching HLA type were indicated by public TCR beta signatures.

Germline values: CDR1 MNHEY, CDR2 SMNVEV (reference sequence). The CDR3 covers 13 residues. Deletions cut 3 bases from V and 6 bases from J, with 9 bases between. TCRdb re-analysed the reads in MiXCR, keeping a single row per CDR3 protein. The table has some 920,000 distinct CDR3 sequences, more than 25% seen once; the top ten hold about 14%. General study results and limits: HLA-C-restricted CMV-specific TCR beta clonotypes prevailed in the ex vivo response.

Note on this clonotype: The antigen is undetermined.

The sample in question was cultured CD8+ T cells from PBMCs, obtained from culture after CMV antigen stimulation. This receptor was taken from a human donor in good health (CMV status not recorded). Some clones in this sample may be carry-over from other donors' samples. The chain links TRBV27 to TRBJ2-1, with D unclear. CDR3 coding DNA: TGTGCCAGCAGTTTTAATGGGATCAATGAGCAGTTCTTC. Residues: CASSFNGINEQFF.